A single sample is the source of the 32 T cell receptor beta chains below, sequenced in a study of CD8 T cells in ankylosing spondylitis. From the 5' RACE reads, TCRdb called clonotypes with MiXCR, one entry per CDR3 protein. The data show 250,000 to 300,000 distinct CDR3 sequences, over 15% seen once. The specimen was blood, either unsorted or a sorted T cell fraction (not recorded which). These receptors were collected from a male donor with ankylosing spondylitis or in good health (not recorded which).

There are many counts of this clonotype. This chain uses TRBV12-3 or TRBV12-4 with TRBJ2-2, with a possible D match to TRBD2 (6 bases). The CDR3 totals 16 residues. Trimming took off 1 base at V and 6 bases at J, with 15 bases between the two ends. In DNA form, the CDR3 reads TGTGCCAGCAGTTTAGATGGGGGAACGGGAGCCGGGGAGCTGTTTTTT. Its translation: CASSLDGGTGAGELFF.

The rearrangement joins TRBV7-8 to TRBJ1-1; 7 bases align to TRBD1. V was clipped by 5 bases and J by 4 bases; unmatched bases: 13. Germline CDR1 is SGHVS and CDR2 is FQNEAQ. The CDR3 extends over 16 amino acids. CDR3 protein: CASSKNRGTRGTEAFF. The DNA for the CDR3 is TGTGCCAGCAGCAAAAACAGGGGTACGAGGGGCACTGAAGCTTTCTTT.

This clonotype has ten or more counts. CDR3 bases: TGTGCCAGCAGTTTAAACACGGTTGCCACTGAAGCTTTCTTT. It is translated as CASSLNTVATEAFF. The V and J genes are TRBV12-3 or TRBV12-4 and TRBJ1-1; D uncertain. The CDR3 is 14 residues long. The ends were cut back, 2 bases at V and 4 bases at J, with 11 bases in the middle.

The V and J genes are TRBV10-3 and TRBJ1-2; no clear D gene. CDR1 and CDR2 from the germline V gene are ENHRY and SYGVKD. V lost 3 bases, J lost 5 bases, and 16 bases lay in between. There are 15 residues in the CDR3. The CDR3 DNA sequence: TGTGCCATCAGTGAAAGGGCAGGACGGGGTTATGGCTACACCTTC. Translation: CAISERAGRGYGYTF.

This clonotype was seen at least ten times. This rearrangement joins TRBV20-1 to TRBJ1-1; no clear D gene. CDR3 length: 12 amino acids. The germline gives CDR1 DFQATT, CDR2 SNEGSKA (reference sequence). V was trimmed by 2 bases and J by 8 bases, leaving 12 bases between them. CDR3 coding DNA: TGCAGTGCTAGACGCTCGGCCGAAGAAGCTTTCTTT. Protein: CSARRSAEEAFF.

The genes are TRBV27 and TRBJ1-5; D gene unclear. The V end lost 2 bases, the J end lost 0 bases, and 5 bases lay between the germline ends. The CDR3 is made up of 14 amino acids. Germline CDR1 reads MNHEY; CDR2 reads SMNVEV (reference sequence). CDR3 nucleotides: TGTGCCAGCAGTTTAAAGGGTAGCAATCAGCCCCAGCATTTT. It translates to CASSLKGSNQPQHF.

This clonotype has more than one count but fewer than ten. This chain links TRBV20-1 with TRBJ2-1; D perhaps matches TRBD2 (6 bases). Germline CDR1 reads DFQATT; CDR2 reads SNEGSKA (reference sequence). This CDR3 spans 15 amino acids. Trimming took 6 bases from V and 1 from J, leaving 16 bases between them. CDR3 in DNA: TGCAGTGCCCCGAGATTAGCGGCATCCTACAATGAGCAGTTCTTC. Translation: CSAPRLAASYNEQFF.

V gene TRBV4-2 combines with J gene TRBJ2-6; TRBD2 aligns across 7 bases. The ends lost 4 bases at V and 0 bases at J; junction bases unmatched: 3. The CDR3 spans 16 residues. From germline, CDR1 is LGHNA and CDR2 YNFKEQ. The CDR3 DNA reads as TGTGCCAGCAGCCCCCTAGCGGCCTCTGGGGCCAACGTCCTGACTTTC. Translation gives CASSPLAASGANVLTF.

This clonotype has more than one count but fewer than ten. V usage is TRBV4-1 and J usage is TRBJ2-3, with 8 bases fitting TRBD1. Trimming cost V 0 bases and J 3 bases; bases outside gene matches: 8. Germline V gives CDR1 MGHRA, CDR2 YSYEKL. CDR3 length: 17 residues. The CDR3, as DNA: TGCGCCAGCAGCCAAGATCTTGGCAGGGGGCCGACAGATACGCAGTATTTT. Protein product: CASSQDLGRGPTDTQYF.

This sequence joins TRBV20-1 and TRBJ2-2, with D perhaps TRBD1 (6 bases). Germline assignment: CDR1 DFQATT and CDR2 SNEGSKA (reference sequence). This CDR3 is built from 13 residues. Trimming took off 5 bases at V and 1 base at J, with 8 bases between the two ends. CDR3 bases: TGCAGTGCTCCACAGGGGAACACCGGGGAGCTGTTTTTT. It encodes CSAPQGNTGELFF.

The rearrangement uses TRBV20-1 and TRBJ1-6; TRBD1 agrees at 7 bases. J lost 9 bases, V lost 6 bases, and 8 bases had no gene match. CDR3 length: 13 residues. CDR1 is DFQATT and CDR2 is SNEGSKA in the germline V gene (reference sequence). This chain's CDR3 is CSATGTVGSPLHF. For the CDR3, the DNA is TGCAGTGCCACGGGGACAGTGGGTTCACCCCTCCACTTT.

This clonotype was seen only a few times. This chain uses TRBV12-3 or TRBV12-4 with TRBJ2-6; TRBD2 is a possible D gene (6 bases). Trimming pared 7 bases from V and 6 bases from J, leaving 16 bases between. The CDR3 is made up of 15 amino acids. This chain's CDR3 is CASTGGNSMANVLTF. CDR3 sequence (DNA): TGTGCCAGCACCGGCGGGAACAGTATGGCCAACGTCCTGACTTTC.

The V and J genes are TRBV29-1 and TRBJ2-3; the D is unclear. CDR1 SQVTM and CDR2 ANQGSEA come from the germline V gene. The ends were cut back, 7 bases at V and 2 bases at J, with 7 bases in the middle. CDR3 length equals 11 residues. Here the CDR3 reads CSGGYTDTQYF. The CDR3 DNA sequence: TGCAGCGGCGGTTACACAGATACGCAGTATTTT.

The rearrangement links TRBV19 to TRBJ2-2; D remains ambiguous. The CDR3 covers 12 residues. Germline assignment: CDR1 LNHDA and CDR2 SQIVND (reference sequence). With 4 bases removed from V and 8 bases from J, the gap between germline ends came to 8 bases. CDR3 residues: CASSRPVGELFF. The CDR3 DNA sequence: TGTGCCAGTAGTAGGCCCGTGGGGGAGCTGTTTTTT.

The chain has TRBV14 and TRBJ2-2, with D tentatively TRBD1 or TRBD2 (6 bases each). In germline, CDR1 is SGHDN, CDR2 FVKESK. This CDR3 spans 13 amino acids. V was pared by 5 bases and J by 6 bases, with 10 bases between. For the CDR3, the DNA is TGTGCCAGCAGCAGGGGGGTTCCCGGGGAGCTGTTTTTT. Protein: CASSRGVPGELFF.

This rearrangement joins TRBV29-1 to TRBJ2-1; 7 bases line up with TRBD1. This CDR3 region has 13 residues. With 5 bases clipped from V and 6 bases from J, the junction kept 7 bases outside the gene matches. Germline V gives CDR1 SQVTM, CDR2 ANQGSEA. The CDR3 spells CSVNRGSSNEQFF. For the CDR3, the DNA is TGCAGCGTTAACAGGGGATCGAGCAATGAGCAGTTCTTC.

V is TRBV20-1 and J is TRBJ2-5; 11 bases are shared with TRBD2. Germline V gene lookup returns CDR1 DFQATT and CDR2 SNEGSKA (reference sequence). Trimming cost V 6 bases and J 1 base; bases outside gene matches: 7. The length of the CDR3 is 15 residues. The CDR3 DNA reads as TGCAGTGCAGAACCCGGGACTAGCGGCCAAGAGACCCAGTACTTC. Amino acids: CSAEPGTSGQETQYF.

A few counts support this clonotype. This chain links TRBV7-2 with TRBJ1-6; D ambiguous. The CDR3 loop spans 16 amino acids. The germline CDR1 and CDR2 sequences are SGHTA and FQGNSA. Trimming removed 0 bases from V and 8 bases from J, with 14 bases in between. Here the CDR3 DNA reads TGTGCCAGCAGCTTAGCGCTTCGGGTTGGGGATTCACCCCTCCACTTT. Residues: CASSLALRVGDSPLHF.

The chain links TRBV20-1 to TRBJ1-4, with TRBD1 identical over 10 bases. V lost 2 bases and J lost 5; bases outside the gene matches: 5. Germline V gives CDR1 DFQATT, CDR2 SNEGSKA (reference sequence). The CDR3 is 15 residues long. The DNA for the CDR3 is TGCAGTGCTAGAAAGAGGACAGGGGGAAATGAAAAACTGTTTTTT. It codes for CSARKRTGGNEKLFF.

This clonotype occurred a few times. V is TRBV20-1 and J is TRBJ2-1; D gene uncertain. Germline V CDR1 and CDR2: DFQATT, SNEGSKA (reference sequence). The CDR3 has 15 residues. Trimming took off 3 bases at V and 7 bases at J, with 19 bases between the two ends. The CDR3, as DNA: TGCAGTGCTAGGGGTGGCTCCCTATGGAAGAATGAGCAGTTCTTC. Its translation is CSARGGSLWKNEQFF.

This clonotype was observed at least ten times. The V gene is TRBV5-1, the J gene TRBJ1-2; 9 bases are a match to TRBD1. The V segment lost 5 bases and the J segment 0 bases; nucleotides outside the gene matches: 2. The CDR3 totals 14 residues. Germline CDR1 SGHRS, CDR2 YFSETQ. As DNA, the CDR3 is TGCGCCAGCAGACAGGGGGCTACTAACTATGGCTACACCTTC. It specifies CASRQGATNYGYTF. Variable domain in full (rest from reference TRBV5-1 and TRBJ1-2): KAGVTQTPRYLIKTRGQQVTLSCSPISGHRSVSWYQQTPGQGLQFLFEYFSETQRNKGNFPGRFSGRQFSNSRSEMNVSTLELGDSALYLCASRQGATNYGYTFGSGTRLTVV.

This clonotype was detected only a few times. V gene TRBV4-1 combines with J gene TRBJ2-3; TRBD1 aligns across 7 bases. The CDR3 is 20 residues long. Trimming at V came to 0 bases and at J to 2 bases, leaving 17 bases not matched to a gene. Germline-derived CDR1 and CDR2 are MGHRA and YSYEKL. The CDR3 region has the DNA TGCGCCAGCAGCCAAGAACCCCCGCCCTCAACAGGGGCGTACACAGATACGCAGTATTTT. Its translation: CASSQEPPPSTGAYTDTQYF.

The chain is built from TRBV3-1 and TRBJ2-1; 7 bases are a match to TRBD2. CDR3 size: 16 residues. The germline V gene encodes CDR1 LGHDT and CDR2 YNNKEL (reference sequence). V lost 3 bases and J lost 4; bases outside the gene matches: 9. This chain's CDR3 is CASSHGSGVLYNEQFF. In DNA form, the CDR3 reads TGTGCCAGCAGCCACGGAAGCGGGGTTCTATACAATGAGCAGTTCTTC.

This clonotype was found a few times. The chain uses TRBV12-5 and TRBJ2-3; D is unclear. Germline lookup yields CDR1 LGHNT and CDR2 FRNRAP. This CDR3 has 13 amino acids. Trimming took 5 bases from V and 5 from J, leaving 11 bases between them. The CDR3 reads CASGQDVRDTQYF. The CDR3 nucleotides read TGTGCTAGTGGTCAAGACGTCAGAGATACGCAGTATTTT.

V gene TRBV5-1 combines with J gene TRBJ2-7; D not certain. Trimming shortened V by 0 bases and J by 3 bases, and 13 bases separated the two germline ends. CDR3 size: 15 residues. Per germline, CDR1 SGHRS and CDR2 YFSETQ. CDR3 DNA sequence: TGCGCCAGCAGCTTGGCCCCGGACGATTACTACGAGCAGTACGTC. It specifies CASSLAPDDYYEQYV.

The rearrangement uses TRBV20-1 and TRBJ2-7; a weak D match, TRBD2 (6 bases). The CDR3 extends over 14 amino acids. Per germline, CDR1 DFQATT and CDR2 SNEGSKA (reference sequence). Trimming removed 5 bases from V and 0 bases from J, with 14 bases in between. The CDR3 nucleotides read TGCAGTGCTCGGGCGGGAAGTAGCTCCTACGAGCAGTACGTC. It is translated as CSARAGSSSYEQYV.

Regarding this clonotype: At one end, the junction sequence differs from germline, possibly due to a read error. The chain joins TRBV12-3 or TRBV12-4 to TRBJ2-3; D remains ambiguous. This CDR3 is built from 19 residues. This CDR3 reads CAISLKGHLLFASTDTQYF. The CDR3 coding sequence is TGTGCCATCAGTTTAAAGGGCCATTTACTTTTTGCTAGCACAGATACGCAGTATTTT.

This chain links TRBV6-5 with TRBJ1-4; D gene uncertain. The CDR3 has 15 amino acids. Trimming took off 2 bases at V and 3 bases at J, with 10 bases between the two ends. Germline values: CDR1 MNHEY, CDR2 SVGAGI. CDR3 loop: CASSYEEKANEKLFF. The DNA of the CDR3 is TGTGCCAGCAGTTACGAGGAGAAGGCTAATGAAAAACTGTTTTTT.

The CDR3 DNA is TGCAGTGCTCCGCGGACAGCTGGCCGGAATAGCAATCAGCCCCAGCATTTT. Encoded protein: CSAPRTAGRNSNQPQHF. The gene calls are TRBV20-1 and TRBJ1-5; D is perhaps TRBD1 (6 bases). The ends were cut back, 5 bases at V and 0 bases at J, with 20 bases in the middle. The germline V gene encodes CDR1 DFQATT and CDR2 SNEGSKA (reference sequence). This CDR3 is built from 17 residues.

J is TRBJ1-1 and V is TRBV12-3 or TRBV12-4; 7 bases are shared with TRBD1. This CDR3 contains 16 residues. V lost 4 bases to trimming and J lost 5 bases; unmatched junction nucleotides: 13. In DNA, the CDR3 is TGTGCCAGCAGTTCCCAATACACAGGGGAAGGGACTGAAGCTTTCTTT. Protein product: CASSSQYTGEGTEAFF.

This clonotype has ten or more counts. The V and J genes are TRBV29-1 and TRBJ2-3; D is undetermined. Germline V gene sequence: CDR1 SQVTM, CDR2 ANQGSEA. The V gene lost 3 bases and the J gene lost 3 bases, with 10 bases spanning the gap. This CDR3 comprises 13 residues. As DNA, the CDR3 is TGCAGCGTTGACCACGTGGGAACAGATACGCAGTATTTT. It codes for CSVDHVGTDTQYF.

The DNA for the CDR3 is TGTGCCACCAGCAGAGGGGAACAGGGAGGGGAGACCCAGTACTTC. This translates into CATSRGEQGGETQYF. This rearrangement joins TRBV15 to TRBJ2-5, with TRBD2 as a possible D gene (7 bases). V gave up 1 base and J gave up 5 bases, with 14 bases separating them. Germline values: CDR1 LNHNV, CDR2 YYDKDF (reference sequence). This CDR3 spans 15 amino acids.